Presented here are 22 T cell receptor beta chains from one specimen sequenced in a study of T-cell memory formation after mild COVID-19. TCRdb passed the 5' RACE reads through MiXCR, listing each CDR3 protein once. The data show about 500,000 distinct CDR3 sequences, with about a fifth seen just once and roughly an eighth held by the top ten. The sequencing input was PBMCs or a T cell subset sorted from them (not recorded which). Source of these receptors: an adult woman who had mild COVID-19 (a few samples of this study predate the infection). Cell type and time point are not known.

The table lists this clonotype with many counts. The chain recombines TRBV12-3 or TRBV12-4 with TRBJ2-5; 8 positions agree with TRBD1. V was clipped by 6 bases and J by 4 bases; unmatched bases: 7. The CDR3 is 14 amino acids. CDR3 in amino acids: CASSFTGGGETQYF. The CDR3 coding sequence is TGTGCCAGCAGCTTCACAGGGGGAGGAGAGACCCAGTACTTC.

This clonotype appeared a few times. J is TRBJ2-7 and V is TRBV28; 12 bases line up with TRBD2. Germline trimming cut 6 bases from V and 2 bases from J; bases unmatched to any gene: 5. Germline V gene sequence: CDR1 MDHEN, CDR2 SYDVKM. This CDR3 is built from 15 residues. The CDR3 region is CASSLTSGRPYEQYF. For the CDR3, the DNA is TGTGCCAGCAGCCTGACTAGCGGGAGACCCTACGAGCAGTACTTC.

The rearrangement joins TRBV12-3 or TRBV12-4 to TRBJ1-1, with TRBD1 matching over 7 bases. The CDR3 runs 16 residues. V gave up 6 bases and J gave up 1 base; unmatched junction bases: 11. The CDR3 spells CASRVLQTGTNTEAFF. The CDR3 bases are TGTGCCAGCAGAGTTCTGCAGACAGGGACGAACACTGAAGCTTTCTTT.

This clonotype has a handful of counts. The rearrangement joins TRBV6-2 or TRBV6-3 to TRBJ2-2; D not resolved. The CDR3 contains 14 residues. Germline CDR1 MNHEY, CDR2 SVGEGT. Trimming cost V 7 bases and J 1 base, with 10 bases left between them. The CDR3 coding sequence is TGTGCCAGCAATAGTCACCAGAACACCGGGGAGCTGTTTTTT. It yields the protein CASNSHQNTGELFF.

This clonotype was seen a handful of times. The chain is built from TRBV29-1 and TRBJ2-1; weak D call: TRBD2 (5 bases). Trimming left V 5 bases short and J 6 bases short, with 17 bases between. The CDR3 is 14 amino acids. Germline V lookup: CDR1 SQVTM, CDR2 ANQGSEA. CDR3 coding DNA: TGCAGCGTTAAGGCCGGAGGTCCACCCAATGAGCAGTTCTTC. It encodes CSVKAGGPPNEQFF.

The chain carries TRBV7-9 and TRBJ2-7, with 9 bases matching TRBD1. The junction had 8 bases not matched to a gene; V was cut back by 7 bases and J by 1 base. The CDR3 is 15 amino acids. CDR1 is SEHNR and CDR2 is FQNEAQ in the germline V gene (reference sequence). In DNA, the CDR3 is TGTGCCAGCACCGATCCGGGACAGGGTTCCTACGAGCAGTACTTC. Protein product: CASTDPGQGSYEQYF.

The chain carries TRBV7-8 and TRBJ1-2; D remains ambiguous. CDR3 length equals 17 residues. Trimming left V 1 base short and J 1 base short, with 16 bases between. CDR1 SGHVS and CDR2 FQNEAQ come from the germline V gene. The CDR3: CASSLGGGVFRNYGYTF. In nucleotides, the CDR3 is TGTGCCAGCAGCTTAGGGGGTGGGGTTTTCCGTAACTATGGCTACACCTTC.

V is TRBV9 and J is TRBJ2-7, with a possible D match to TRBD2 (6 bases). The CDR3 totals 15 residues. The germline V gene encodes CDR1 SGDLS and CDR2 YYNGEE. Trimming pared 3 bases from V and 0 bases from J, leaving 13 bases between. The CDR3 nucleotides are TGTGCCAGCAGCGCTTCCGGGACTGTCTCCTACGAGCAGTACTTC. This translates into CASSASGTVSYEQYF.

Only a few counts were recorded for this clonotype. The J gene is TRBJ2-2, the V gene TRBV7-2; 7 positions agree with TRBD1. Looked up from germline, CDR1 is SGHTA and CDR2 is FQGNSA. V dropped 4 bases and J dropped 4; count of bases not matched to a gene: 9. The CDR3 consists of 16 residues. The CDR3 sequence is CASSSLAGTVTGELFF. The CDR3, as DNA: TGTGCCAGCAGCTCCCTAGCCGGGACAGTCACCGGGGAGCTGTTTTTT.

This clonotype was detected only a few times. The CDR3 DNA is TGCGCCAGCAGCCAAGGGTCGACAGGGACCTACGAGCAGTACTTC. The encoded protein is CASSQGSTGTYEQYF. The chain employs TRBV4-3 and TRBJ2-7; 7 nucleotides match TRBD1. Germline CDR1 and CDR2: LGHNA and YSLEER. This CDR3 region has 15 residues. Trimming at V came to 1 base and at J to 2 bases, leaving 5 bases not matched to a gene.

The J gene is TRBJ2-3, the V gene TRBV20-1, with 8 positions matching TRBD2. Trimming removed 3 bases from V and 4 bases from J; junction bases left unmatched: 6. Germline CDR1 reads DFQATT; CDR2 reads SNEGSKA (reference sequence). The CDR3 has 14 amino acids. In DNA form, the CDR3 reads TGCAGTGCTAGCCGAGCGGGAGTCGCAGATACGCAGTATTTT. Protein: CSASRAGVADTQYF.

The CDR3 nucleotides are TGTGCCAGCAGTGAACGAGCTAGCGGGAGGGGTAGCTCCTACAATGAGCAGTTCTTC. Translating gives CASSERASGRGSSYNEQFF. The chain has TRBV2 and TRBJ2-1; 12 positions match TRBD2. The CDR3 runs 19 residues. Per the germline V gene, CDR1 is SNHLY and CDR2 is FYNNEI. V lost 2 bases to trimming and J lost 0 bases; unmatched junction nucleotides: 8.

The sample holds many counts of this clonotype. The CDR3 sequence is CSARKGRDSFDGGNQPQHF. CDR3 coding DNA: TGCAGTGCTAGAAAGGGCAGGGACAGCTTTGACGGGGGCAATCAGCCCCAGCATTTT. The genes are TRBV20-1 and TRBJ1-5, with 7 bases matching TRBD1. After removal of 2 bases from V and 2 bases from J, the junction contained 18 bases not matched to a gene. Germline CDR1 is DFQATT and CDR2 is SNEGSKA (reference sequence). The CDR3 sequence is 19 residues long.

The DNA of the CDR3 is TGTGCCAGCAGTTTAAATGCGCATACGCAGTATTTT. Protein sequence: CASSLNAHTQYF. The chain carries TRBV12-3 or TRBV12-4 and TRBJ2-3; D remains ambiguous. V shed 2 bases and J shed 7 bases, with 7 bases lying between them. The CDR3 extends over 12 amino acids.

The gene calls are TRBV12-3 or TRBV12-4 and TRBJ2-3; D is perhaps TRBD1 (6 bases). V dropped 8 bases and J dropped 2 bases, with 11 bases sitting between them. This CDR3 spans 13 amino acids. The CDR3 region is CASARGYTDTQYF. The CDR3 region has the DNA TGTGCCAGCGCCAGGGGATACACAGATACGCAGTATTTT.

This clonotype was counted between two and nine times. The chain carries TRBV5-5 and TRBJ1-5; no firm D call. Germline CDR1 reads SGHKS; CDR2 reads YYEKEE (reference sequence). This CDR3 is 14 amino acids long. V lost 4 bases and J lost 5, with 13 bases in between. CDR3 in DNA: TGTGCCAGCAGCCCGCACGGGCCCCATCAGCCCCAGCATTTT. Its protein is CASSPHGPHQPQHF.

This clonotype has only a few counts. CDR3 sequence (DNA): TGCGCCAGCATGACGGGAATGAACACTGAAGCTTTCTTT. It codes for CASMTGMNTEAFF. V and J are TRBV5-1 and TRBJ1-1; D uncertain. The ends were cut back, 6 bases at V and 0 bases at J, with 9 bases in the middle. The CDR3 is 13 amino acids. CDR1 is SGHRS and CDR2 is YFSETQ in the germline V gene.

This clonotype has a handful of counts. The chain joins TRBV6-4 to TRBJ2-1; the match to TRBD2 covers 11 bases. Trimming cost V 5 bases and J 4 bases; bases outside gene matches: 4. Germline-derived CDR1 and CDR2 are MRHNA and SNTAGT. The CDR3 has 15 amino acids. The CDR3 protein is CASSPTSGEYNEQFF. The DNA for the CDR3 is TGTGCCAGCAGTCCGACTAGCGGGGAGTACAATGAGCAGTTCTTC.

This clonotype was detected a few times. The chain recombines TRBV18 with TRBJ2-3, with a tentative D call TRBD1 (6 bases). The CDR3 has 15 residues. CDR1 and CDR2 (germline): KGHSH, LQKENI. V dropped 3 bases and J dropped 2 bases, with 12 bases sitting between them. The CDR3 reads CASSPQGQFTDTQYF. CDR3 DNA sequence: TGTGCCAGCTCACCTCAGGGACAATTCACAGATACGCAGTATTTT. Filled out from reference TRBV18 and TRBJ2-3, the complete variable domain reads NAGVMQNPRHLVRRRGQEARLRCSPMKGHSHVYWYRQLPEEGLKFMVYLQKENIIDESGMPKERFSAEFPKEGPSILRIQQVVRGDSAAYFCASSPQGQFTDTQYFGPGTRLTVL.

This clonotype turned up a few times. The gene calls are TRBV15 and TRBJ2-7; 9 bases map to TRBD2. After removal of 0 bases from V and 3 bases from J, the junction contained 12 bases not matched to a gene. The CDR3 runs to 18 residues. Germline CDR1 is LNHNV and CDR2 is YYDKDF (reference sequence). CDR3 nucleotide sequence: TGTGCCACCAGCAGAGATAAGGGCCGACTAGCGGAACACTACGAGCAGTACTTC. This translates into CATSRDKGRLAEHYEQYF.

The rearrangement joins TRBV27 to TRBJ1-1; D is unclear. V was trimmed by 5 bases and J by 5 bases, leaving 12 bases between them. The germline V gene has CDR1 MNHEY and CDR2 SMNVEV (reference sequence). The CDR3 runs 13 residues. The CDR3 loop is CASSGRGWTEAFF. CDR3 nucleotide sequence: TGTGCCAGCAGTGGCCGGGGTTGGACTGAAGCTTTCTTT.

This clonotype was counted a few times. This chain uses TRBV3-1 with TRBJ2-5; a weak D match, TRBD2 (6 bases). The germline V gene has CDR1 LGHDT and CDR2 YNNKEL (reference sequence). The V and J ends lost 0 bases and 2 bases respectively, with 31 bases between them. The CDR3 is 22 residues long. As DNA, the CDR3 is TGTGCCAGCAGCCAAGATATCCCGGCTGGAAGTTGGAGGGTAGGGGATCAAGAGACCCAGTACTTC. This codes for CASSQDIPAGSWRVGDQETQYF.